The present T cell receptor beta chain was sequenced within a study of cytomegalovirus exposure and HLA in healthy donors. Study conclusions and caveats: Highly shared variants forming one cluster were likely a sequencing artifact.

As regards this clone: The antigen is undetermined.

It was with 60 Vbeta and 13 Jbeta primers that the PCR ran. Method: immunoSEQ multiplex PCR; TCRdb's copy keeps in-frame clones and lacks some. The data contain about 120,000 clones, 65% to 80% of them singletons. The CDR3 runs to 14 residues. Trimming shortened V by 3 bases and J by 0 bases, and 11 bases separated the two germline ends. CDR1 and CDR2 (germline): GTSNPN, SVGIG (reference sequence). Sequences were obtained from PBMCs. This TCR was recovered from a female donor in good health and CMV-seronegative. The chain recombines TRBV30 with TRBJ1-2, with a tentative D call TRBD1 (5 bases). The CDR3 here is CAWRGRDANYGYTF. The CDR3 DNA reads TGTGCCTGGAGGGGGCGGGACGCTAACTATGGCTACACCTTC. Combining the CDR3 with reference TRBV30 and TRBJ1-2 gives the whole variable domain SQTIHQWPATLVQPVGSPLSLECTVEGTSNPNLYWYRQAAGRGLQLLFYSVGIGQISSEVPQNLSASRPQDRQFILSSKKLLLSDSGFYLCAWRGRDANYGYTFGSGTRLTVV.